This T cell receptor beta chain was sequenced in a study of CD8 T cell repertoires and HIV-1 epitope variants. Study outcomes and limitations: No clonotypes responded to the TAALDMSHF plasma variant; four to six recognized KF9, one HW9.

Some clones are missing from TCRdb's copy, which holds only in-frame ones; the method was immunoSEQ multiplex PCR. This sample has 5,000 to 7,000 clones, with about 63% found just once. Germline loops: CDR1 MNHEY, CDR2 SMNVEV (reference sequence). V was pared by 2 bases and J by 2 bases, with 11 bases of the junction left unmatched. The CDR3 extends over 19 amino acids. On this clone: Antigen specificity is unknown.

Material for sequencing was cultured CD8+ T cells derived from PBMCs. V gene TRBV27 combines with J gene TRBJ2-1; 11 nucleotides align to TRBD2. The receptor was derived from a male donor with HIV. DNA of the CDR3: TGTGCCAGCAGTTTAGTTGCTAGCGGGAGGACCCGCCCCTACAATGAGCAGTTCTTC. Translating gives CASSLVASGRTRPYNEQFF.